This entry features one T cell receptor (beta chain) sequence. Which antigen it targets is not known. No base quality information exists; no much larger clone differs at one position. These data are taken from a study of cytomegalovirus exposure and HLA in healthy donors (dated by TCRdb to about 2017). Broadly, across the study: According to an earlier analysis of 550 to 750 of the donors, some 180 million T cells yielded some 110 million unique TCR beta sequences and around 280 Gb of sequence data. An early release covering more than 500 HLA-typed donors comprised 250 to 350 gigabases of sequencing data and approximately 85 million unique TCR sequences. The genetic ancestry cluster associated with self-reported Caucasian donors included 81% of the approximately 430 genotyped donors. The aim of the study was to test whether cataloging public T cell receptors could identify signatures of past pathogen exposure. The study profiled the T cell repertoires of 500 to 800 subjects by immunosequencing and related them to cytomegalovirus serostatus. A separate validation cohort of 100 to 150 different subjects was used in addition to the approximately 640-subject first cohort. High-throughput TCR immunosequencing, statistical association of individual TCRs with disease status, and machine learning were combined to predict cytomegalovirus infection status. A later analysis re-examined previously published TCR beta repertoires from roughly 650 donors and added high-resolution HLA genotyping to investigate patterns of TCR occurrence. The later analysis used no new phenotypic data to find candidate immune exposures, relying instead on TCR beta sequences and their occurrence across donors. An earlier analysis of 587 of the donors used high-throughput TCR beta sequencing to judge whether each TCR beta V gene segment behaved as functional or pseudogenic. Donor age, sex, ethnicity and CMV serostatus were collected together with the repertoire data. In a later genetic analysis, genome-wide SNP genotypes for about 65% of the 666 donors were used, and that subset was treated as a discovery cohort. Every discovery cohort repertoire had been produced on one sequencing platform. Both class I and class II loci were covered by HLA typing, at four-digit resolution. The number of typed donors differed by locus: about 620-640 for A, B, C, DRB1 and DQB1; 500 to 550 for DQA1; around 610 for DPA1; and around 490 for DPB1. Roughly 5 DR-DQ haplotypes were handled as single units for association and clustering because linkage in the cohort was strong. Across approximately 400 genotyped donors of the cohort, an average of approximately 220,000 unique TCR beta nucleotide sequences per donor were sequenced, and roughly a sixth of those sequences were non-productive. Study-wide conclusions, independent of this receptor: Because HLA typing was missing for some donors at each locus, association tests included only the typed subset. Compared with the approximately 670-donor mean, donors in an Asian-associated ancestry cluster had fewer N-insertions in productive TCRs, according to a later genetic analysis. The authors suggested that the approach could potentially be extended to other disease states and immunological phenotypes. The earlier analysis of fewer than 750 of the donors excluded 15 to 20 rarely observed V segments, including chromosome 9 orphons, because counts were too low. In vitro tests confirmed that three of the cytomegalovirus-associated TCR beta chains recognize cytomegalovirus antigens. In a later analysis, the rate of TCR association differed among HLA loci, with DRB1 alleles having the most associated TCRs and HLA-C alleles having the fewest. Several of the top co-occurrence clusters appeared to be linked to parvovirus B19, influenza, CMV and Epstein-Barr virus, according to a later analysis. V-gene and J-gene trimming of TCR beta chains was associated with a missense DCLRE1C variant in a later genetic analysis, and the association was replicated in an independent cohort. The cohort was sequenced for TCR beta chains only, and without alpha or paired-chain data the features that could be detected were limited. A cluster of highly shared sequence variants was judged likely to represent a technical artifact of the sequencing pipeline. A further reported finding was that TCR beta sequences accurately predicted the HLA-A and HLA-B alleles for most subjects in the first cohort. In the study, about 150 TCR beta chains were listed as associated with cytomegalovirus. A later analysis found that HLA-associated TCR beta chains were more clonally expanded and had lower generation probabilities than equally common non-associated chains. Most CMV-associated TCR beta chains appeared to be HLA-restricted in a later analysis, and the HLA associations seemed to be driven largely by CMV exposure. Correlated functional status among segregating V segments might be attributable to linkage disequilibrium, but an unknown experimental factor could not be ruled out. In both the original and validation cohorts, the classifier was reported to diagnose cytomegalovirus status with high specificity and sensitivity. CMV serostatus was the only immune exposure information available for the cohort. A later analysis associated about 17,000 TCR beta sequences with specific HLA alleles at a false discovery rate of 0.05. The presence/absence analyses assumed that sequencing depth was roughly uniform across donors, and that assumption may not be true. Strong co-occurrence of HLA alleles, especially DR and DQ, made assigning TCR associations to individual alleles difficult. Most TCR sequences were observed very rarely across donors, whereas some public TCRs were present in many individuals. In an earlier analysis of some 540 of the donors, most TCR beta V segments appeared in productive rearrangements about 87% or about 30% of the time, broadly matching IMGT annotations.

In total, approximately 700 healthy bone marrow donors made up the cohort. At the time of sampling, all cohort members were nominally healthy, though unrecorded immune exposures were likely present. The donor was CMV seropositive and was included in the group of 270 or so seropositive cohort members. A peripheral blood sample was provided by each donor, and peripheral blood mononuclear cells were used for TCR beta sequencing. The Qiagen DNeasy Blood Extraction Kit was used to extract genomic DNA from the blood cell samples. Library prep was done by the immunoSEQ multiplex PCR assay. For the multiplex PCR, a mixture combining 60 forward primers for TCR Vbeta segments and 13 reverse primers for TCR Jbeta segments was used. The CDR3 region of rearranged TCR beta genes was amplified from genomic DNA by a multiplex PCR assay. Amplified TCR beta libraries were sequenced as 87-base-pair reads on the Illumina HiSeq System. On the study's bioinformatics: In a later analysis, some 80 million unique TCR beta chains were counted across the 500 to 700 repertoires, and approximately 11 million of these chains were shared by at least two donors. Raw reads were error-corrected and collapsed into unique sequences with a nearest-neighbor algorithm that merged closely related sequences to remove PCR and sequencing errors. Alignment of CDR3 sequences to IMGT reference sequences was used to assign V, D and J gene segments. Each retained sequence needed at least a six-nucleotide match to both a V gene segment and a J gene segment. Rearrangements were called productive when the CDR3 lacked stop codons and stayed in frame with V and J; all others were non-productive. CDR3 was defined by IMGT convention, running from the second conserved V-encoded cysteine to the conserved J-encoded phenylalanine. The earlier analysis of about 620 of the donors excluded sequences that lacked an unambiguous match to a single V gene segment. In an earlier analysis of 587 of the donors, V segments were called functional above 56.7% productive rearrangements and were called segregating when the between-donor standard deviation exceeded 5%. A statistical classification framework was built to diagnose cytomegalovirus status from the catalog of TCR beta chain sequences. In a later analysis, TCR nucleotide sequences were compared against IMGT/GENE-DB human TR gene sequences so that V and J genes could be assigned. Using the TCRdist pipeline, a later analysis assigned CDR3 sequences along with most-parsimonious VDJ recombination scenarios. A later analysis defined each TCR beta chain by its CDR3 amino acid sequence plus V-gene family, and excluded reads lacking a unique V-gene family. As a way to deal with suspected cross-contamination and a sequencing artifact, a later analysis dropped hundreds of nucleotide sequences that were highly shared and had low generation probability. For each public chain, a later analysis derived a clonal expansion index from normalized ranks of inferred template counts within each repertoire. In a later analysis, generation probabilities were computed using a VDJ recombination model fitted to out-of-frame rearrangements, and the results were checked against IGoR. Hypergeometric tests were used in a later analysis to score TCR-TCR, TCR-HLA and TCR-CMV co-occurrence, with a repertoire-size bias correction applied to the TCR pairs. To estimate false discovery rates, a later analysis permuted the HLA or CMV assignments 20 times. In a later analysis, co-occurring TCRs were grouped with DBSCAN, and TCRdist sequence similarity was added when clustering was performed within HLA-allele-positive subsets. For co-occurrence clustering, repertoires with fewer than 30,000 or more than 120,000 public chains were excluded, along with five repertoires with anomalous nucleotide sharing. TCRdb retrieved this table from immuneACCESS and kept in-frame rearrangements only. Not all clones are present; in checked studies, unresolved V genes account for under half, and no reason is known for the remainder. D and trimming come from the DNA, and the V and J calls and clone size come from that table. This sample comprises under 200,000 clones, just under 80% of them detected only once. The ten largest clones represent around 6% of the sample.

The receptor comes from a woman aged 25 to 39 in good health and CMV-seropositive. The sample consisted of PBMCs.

The nucleotides are TGTGCCAGCAGTGAACTACGGGTTGGGTTTGAAAAACTGTTTTTT. Its protein is CASSELRVGFEKLFF. The rearranged segments are TRBV25-1 and TRBJ1-4; a confident D gene designation cannot be given. The trim is 2 bases for V and 7 bases for J, with a gap of 14 bases between the germline ends. The CDR3 covers 15 residues, taking in both the cysteine and the phenylalanine. The DNA shown is the 45-base CDR3, in frame from base 1. The germline V gene encodes CDR1 MGHDK and CDR2 SYGVNS. With the rest looked up from the reference TRBV25-1 and TRBJ1-4 genes rather than sequenced, the full variable domain is EADIYQTPRYLVIGTGKKITLECSQTMGHDKMYWYQQDPGMELHLIHYSYGVNSTEKGDLSSESTVSRIRTEHFPLTLESARPSHTSQYLCASSELRVGFEKLFFGSGTQLSVL.